This T cell receptor beta chain was retrieved from a study of regulatory T cells in long-lasting Graves disease. V was pared by 5 bases and J by 3 bases, with 12 bases of the junction left unmatched. CDR1 is SGHTA and CDR2 is FQGTGA in the germline V gene. This CDR3 comprises 17 residues. Time point denoted: newly diagnosed GD, antithyroid drugs for less than 3 months. From RNA extracted from PBMCs, the TCR library was made. Arm-PCR of CDR3 regions and iRepertoire HTBI primers were the basis on which TCR beta libraries were built. TCRdb itself ran the multiplex PCR reads through MiXCR, one entry per CDR3 protein. This repertoire shows some 370,000 distinct CDR3 sequences, approximately 12% found once; its top ten account for 15% to 20%. This sample also belongs to another study, concerning T cells in Graves' hyperthyroidism and ophthalmopathy. That source notes: Diagnoses were made from clinical symptoms, serum measures (thyroxine and TRAb), thyroid ultrasound and orbital computed tomography. Expanded thyroid clonotypes (above 0.001) were mostly also found in blood. With a median lead of 6.5 months before onset, the model predicted ophthalmopathy.

This chain links TRBV7-3 with TRBJ1-2; TRBD1 agrees at 10 bases. This specimen consisted of peripheral blood mononuclear cells (PBMCs), obtained at new diagnosis, from a patient treated with antithyroid drugs. The sequence was obtained from a woman aged 18-29 years with Graves disease. Written as DNA, the CDR3 is TGTGCCAGCAGCCCAGACCAACCGGGACAGGGGTACTATGGCTACACCTTC. It is translated as CASSPDQPGQGYYGYTF.